This is a list of T cell receptor beta chains from one sample in a study of technical replicates of blood from a few donors. Using immunoSEQ multiplex PCR, the repertoire was profiled, and TCRdb retains in-frame clones only, with some absent. The table includes over 90,000 clones, approximately 95% detected once. The sample consisted of T cells isolated from PBMCs. These receptors were taken from a human donor in good health. Both conserved end residues are part of each CDR3. The D gene is left open where the match is weak. Part of the rows lack a size; the others show once, few, many or a class for expanded clones.

TRBJ2-5 TRBV18 NA NA CASSPNRPPGETQYF TGTGCCAGCTCACCTAACAGGCCGCCAGGGGAGACCCAGTACTTC
TRBJ2-7 TRBV9 NA NA CASSARGGEGWQYF TGTGCCAGCAGCGCCCGCGGGGGCGAAGGTTGGCAGTACTTC
TRBJ2-1 TRBV14 NA NA CASSRQYFYEQFF TGTGCCAGCAGCCGGCAGTATTTTTATGAGCAGTTCTTC
TRBJ1-1 TRBV14 TRBD1 NA CASSQASRTGVLRAFF TGTGCCAGCAGCCAAGCTTCCCGGACAGGCGTCCTTCGTGCTTTCTTT
TRBJ2-1 TRBV4-2 TRBD1 NA CASSQGFQTGGSNEQFF TGTGCCAGCAGCCAAGGTTTTCAAACAGGGGGGAGCAATGAGCAGTTCTTC
TRBJ2-7 TRBV2 NA NA CASVDWSGAREQYF TGTGCCAGTGTGGATTGGTCAGGGGCGAGGGAGCAGTACTTC
TRBJ2-1 TRBV7-8 NA NA CASSLGPQEQFF TGTGCCAGCAGCTTAGGGCCCCAAGAGCAGTTCTTC
TRBJ2-1 TRBV13 TRBD2 NA CASSLGLANEQFF TGTGCCAGCAGCTTAGGACTAGCGAATGAGCAGTTCTTC
TRBJ2-7 TRBV19 TRBD1 NA CASSSQGVSYEQYF TGTGCCAGCTCTTCACAGGGGGTCTCCTACGAGCAGTACTTC
TRBJ2-7 TRBV20-1 TRBD1 once CSAHRGEQYF TGCAGTGCTCACAGGGGCGAGCAGTACTTC
TRBJ2-3 TRBV11-3 TRBD2 once CASSPGRALGRDTQYF TGTGCCAGCAGCCCGGGGAGGGCACTGGGGAGAGATACGCAGTATTTT
TRBJ2-7 TRBV6-1 NA NA CASSEDRQNYEQYF TGTGCCAGCAGTGAAGACAGGCAGAACTACGAGCAGTACTTC
TRBJ1-5 TRBV28 NA NA CASKREGSLNQPQHF TGTGCCAGCAAACGCGAGGGTTCCCTCAATCAGCCCCAGCATTTT
TRBJ2-7 TRBV4-1 NA once CASSLPGGTYEQYF TGCGCCAGCAGCCTCCCAGGAGGAACCTACGAGCAGTACTTC
TRBJ2-1 TRBV6-1 TRBD2 NA CASSRLAFGNEQFF TGTGCCAGCTCTAGACTAGCGTTCGGGAATGAGCAGTTCTTC
TRBJ1-1 TRBV19 TRBD1 NA CASSIRTGLNTEAFF TGTGCCAGTAGTATCAGGACAGGGTTGAACACTGAAGCTTTCTTT
TRBJ2-1 TRBV5-1 NA NA CASSSGDSSYNEQFF TGCGCCAGCAGCTCGGGAGACAGCTCCTACAATGAGCAGTTCTTC
TRBJ1-4 TRBV7-8 NA NA CASSSEEKLFF TGTGCCAGCAGCTCTGAGGAAAAACTGTTTTTT